The next 8 T cell receptor beta chains were all read from a single sample in a study of T-cell reconstitution after alpha-beta-depleted transplantation in children. A TCRbeta library incorporating unique molecular identifiers was prepared. TCRdb redid the calling of the PCR reads with MiXCR, one entry per CDR3 protein. The sample has roughly 340,000 distinct CDR3 sequences; 15% to 20% are singletons. This material consisted of PBMCs, mostly from graft donor cells, taken 360 days after TCRalphabeta/CD19-depleted stem cell transplant. The receptor source for this set is a male patient under 10 years old who had a stem cell transplant for acute lymphoblastic leukemia, so the T cells may come from the graft donor.

This clonotype was recorded a few times. This sequence joins TRBV28 and TRBJ2-4, with D unclear. The germline gives CDR1 MDHEN, CDR2 SYDVKM. This CDR3 is 15 amino acids long. With 6 bases removed from V and 0 bases from J, the gap between germline ends came to 12 bases. The CDR3 DNA is TGTGCCAGCAGAATATCGGGTCTAGCCAAAAACATTCAGTACTTC. Translated, it gives CASRISGLAKNIQYF.

V usage is TRBV12-3 or TRBV12-4 and J usage is TRBJ2-7; 12 nucleotides agree with TRBD2. The CDR3 is 14 residues long. V gave up 3 bases and J gave up 10 bases; unmatched junction bases: 7. CDR3 loop: CASSFLLAGGPQYF. CDR3 nucleotide sequence: TGTGCCAGCAGTTTCCTGCTAGCGGGAGGGCCACAGTACTTC.

The genes are TRBV12-3 or TRBV12-4 and TRBJ1-6; D is perhaps TRBD1 (5 bases). V was pared by 4 bases and J by 7 bases, with 11 bases between. The CDR3 contains 14 residues. The CDR3 DNA reads TGTGCCAGCAGTTCCGGGACGGAGAATTCACCCCTCCACTTT. Its translation: CASSSGTENSPLHF.

V and J are TRBV12-3 or TRBV12-4 and TRBJ2-2; D remains ambiguous. This CDR3 contains 13 residues. Trimming took 2 bases from V and 10 from J, leaving 11 bases between them. CDR3 nucleotides: TGTGCCAGCAGTTTAAGACGCGATGCGGAGCTGTTTTTT. Its protein is CASSLRRDAELFF.

The chain uses TRBV20-1 and TRBJ2-2; no clear D gene. Germline V gene lookup returns CDR1 DFQATT and CDR2 SNEGSKA (reference sequence). Between the trimmed V and J ends, which lost 6 bases and 3 bases, there was a span of 23 bases. This CDR3 contains 17 residues. The CDR3 region is CSARPLLALRHTGELFF. Here the CDR3 DNA reads TGCAGTGCCCGACCCCTCTTGGCCCTGCGCCACACCGGGGAGCTGTTTTTT.

This chain connects TRBV7-2 to TRBJ2-7; TRBD1 agrees at 8 bases. The CDR3 has 15 residues. V dropped 7 bases and J dropped 4; count of bases not matched to a gene: 12. Germline CDR1 and CDR2: SGHTA and FQGNSA. CDR3 sequence reads: CASTLTYRGVYEQYF. For the CDR3, the DNA is TGTGCCAGCACCCTAACGTACAGGGGGGTTTACGAGCAGTACTTC.

The V call is TRBV12-3 or TRBV12-4, the J call TRBJ1-4, with 7 bases that match TRBD1. V gave up 3 bases and J gave up 8 bases; unmatched junction bases: 6. This CDR3 contains 14 residues. The CDR3 DNA reads as TGTGCCAGCAGTTTGGTGACAGGGACAGAAAAACTGTTTTTT. Translation gives CASSLVTGTEKLFF.

This clonotype was observed at least ten times. The CDR3 loop is CASSPLAGGETQYF. The CDR3, as DNA: TGTGCCAGCAGCCCACTAGCGGGTGGGGAGACCCAGTACTTC. The chain is built from TRBV12-3 or TRBV12-4 and TRBJ2-5, with 9 nucleotides matching TRBD2. V was pared by 6 bases and J by 5 bases, with 7 bases of the junction left unmatched. The CDR3 spans 14 residues.